Presented here are 21 T cell receptor beta chains from one specimen sequenced in a study of T-cell memory formation after mild COVID-19. MiXCR, run by TCRdb on the 5' RACE reads, gives a single entry per CDR3 protein. The data contain approximately 300,000 distinct CDR3 sequences, roughly a fifth of them singletons. What was sequenced was PBMCs or a T cell subset sorted from them (not recorded which). The receptor source for this set is a man in his late teens or twenties who had mild COVID-19 (a few samples of this study predate the infection). Cell type and time point are not known.

The chain uses TRBV4-1 and TRBJ2-1; D assignment may be TRBD1 or TRBD2 (6 bases each). The length of the CDR3 is 14 residues. CDR1 is MGHRA and CDR2 is YSYEKL in the germline V gene. Between the trimmed V and J ends, which lost 3 bases and 10 bases, there was a span of 16 bases. The CDR3, as DNA: TGCGCCAGCAGCCAGACTGGTAGGGGGGACGAGCAGTTCTTC. Amino acids: CASSQTGRGDEQFF.

The DNA for the CDR3 is TGCAGTGCTAGTTCTGGGGGCACTGAAGCTTTCTTT. It translates to CSASSGGTEAFF. The rearrangement joins TRBV20-1 to TRBJ1-1; TRBD1 might be the D (5 bases). V shed 3 bases and J shed 4 bases, with 9 bases lying between them. The germline V gene has CDR1 DFQATT and CDR2 SNEGSKA (reference sequence). The CDR3 extends over 12 amino acids.

This clonotype was detected only a few times. V usage is TRBV7-2 and J usage is TRBJ2-7; D remains unclear. CDR1 and CDR2 from the germline V gene are SGHTA and FQGNSA. The CDR3 totals 12 residues. V gave up 2 bases and J gave up 6 bases, with 8 bases separating them. CDR3 in amino acids: CASSLNSGEQYF. The CDR3 DNA follows: TGTGCCAGCAGCTTAAATTCGGGCGAGCAGTACTTC.

The V call is TRBV4-3, the J call TRBJ2-2; weak D call: TRBD2 (7 bases). V lost 5 bases and J lost 3, with 10 bases in between. The CDR3 is 14 amino acids. CDR1 LGHNA and CDR2 YSLEER come from the germline V gene. The CDR3 DNA reads TGCGCCAGCAGCGTGGGGGGGCACACCGGGGAGCTGTTTTTT. Protein: CASSVGGHTGELFF.

V gene TRBV7-9 combines with J gene TRBJ1-2; D unresolved. Between the trimmed V and J ends, which lost 1 base and 10 bases, there was a span of 10 bases. CDR1 SEHNR and CDR2 FQNEAQ come from the germline V gene (reference sequence). The CDR3 has 12 residues. The CDR3 sequence: CASSLVTAYYTF. The CDR3 DNA is TGTGCCAGCAGCTTAGTTACAGCTTACTACACCTTC.

V and J are TRBV7-9 and TRBJ1-2; D remains unclear. V was clipped by 4 bases and J by 3 bases, with 12 bases between them. Per the germline V gene, CDR1 is SEHNR and CDR2 is FQNEAQ (reference sequence). CDR3 length: 14 amino acids. CDR3 bases: TGTGCCAGCAGCTCCACACAGAGACACTATGGCTACACCTTC. This encodes CASSSTQRHYGYTF.

The J gene is TRBJ1-1, the V gene TRBV29-1; D perhaps matches TRBD1 (5 bases). Germline loops: CDR1 SQVTM, CDR2 ANQGSEA. V lost 6 bases and J 0 bases, leaving 11 bases between the germline ends. There are 13 residues in the CDR3. The CDR3 is CSVSLGVNTEAFF. The CDR3 nucleotides are TGCAGCGTCTCTCTAGGGGTGAACACTGAAGCTTTCTTT.

This chain joins TRBV4-2 and TRBJ1-5, with D unresolved. The germline V gene encodes CDR1 LGHNA and CDR2 YNFKEQ. Trimming removed 4 bases at V and 5 bases at J, with 15 bases between. The CDR3 contains 15 residues. Here the CDR3 reads CASSLEAADYQPQHF. CDR3 DNA: TGTGCCAGCAGCCTTGAGGCGGCAGACTATCAGCCCCAGCATTTT.

This clonotype was detected only a few times. The chain recombines TRBV5-4 with TRBJ1-1, with TRBD1 matching over 10 bases. Per the germline V gene, CDR1 is SGHNT and CDR2 is YYREEE (reference sequence). V shed 0 bases and J 0 bases; nucleotides not matched to a gene: 2. CDR3 size: 16 residues. The CDR3 coding sequence is TGTGCCAGCAGCTTGGCCGGGACAGGGGTGAACACTGAAGCTTTCTTT. It codes for CASSLAGTGVNTEAFF.

This clonotype showed up just a few times. The chain has TRBV7-2 and TRBJ1-2; D uncertain. Germline V gene data show CDR1 as SGHTA and CDR2 as FQGNSA. The CDR3 runs to 13 residues. Trimming took off 1 base at V and 8 bases at J, with 11 bases between the two ends. CDR3 DNA: TGTGCCAGCAGCTTAGGGGAGGGAAGAGGCTACACCTTC. It encodes CASSLGEGRGYTF.

The table lists this clonotype with a few counts. The chain recombines TRBV5-1 with TRBJ1-2; no reliable D call. V lost 5 bases, J lost 8 bases, and 16 bases lay in between. CDR3 length: 13 residues. From germline, CDR1 is SGHRS and CDR2 YFSETQ. The CDR3 loop is CASSTDGGEGYTF. Here the CDR3 DNA reads TGCGCCAGCAGTACGGACGGAGGCGAAGGCTACACCTTC.

The genes are TRBV19 and TRBJ1-3, with D perhaps matching TRBD1 (5 bases). Germline lookup yields CDR1 LNHDA and CDR2 SQIVND (reference sequence). The CDR3 covers 15 residues. The germline V and J ends were trimmed by 5 bases and 3 bases, with 14 bases remaining between them. CDR3 sequence: CASSSLGDSGNTIYF. CDR3 DNA: TGTGCCAGTAGTTCTCTTGGAGACAGTGGAAACACCATATATTTT.

This chain joins TRBV6-2 or TRBV6-3 and TRBJ2-3; D ambiguous. The CDR3 runs 12 residues. Germline loops: CDR1 MNHEY, CDR2 SVGEGT. Trimming stripped 2 bases from V and 6 bases from J, with 6 bases between. In DNA form, the CDR3 reads TGTGCCAGCAGTTACCCCCCCGATACGCAGTATTTT. It is translated as CASSYPPDTQYF.

The sample holds a few counts of this clonotype. DNA for the CDR3: TGTGCCAGCTCACCCCCTGGGGGCAATGAGCAGTTCTTC. It encodes CASSPPGGNEQFF. J is TRBJ2-1 and V is TRBV18; D is possibly TRBD1 or TRBD2 (5 bases each). V shed 3 bases and J shed 6 bases, with 9 bases lying between them. Germline V gene lookup returns CDR1 KGHSH and CDR2 LQKENI. The CDR3 has 13 residues.

This clonotype was observed a few times. The genes are TRBV3-1 and TRBJ2-2, with TRBD2 matching over 10 bases. Germline assignment: CDR1 LGHDT and CDR2 YNNKEL (reference sequence). The CDR3 has 16 amino acids. J was trimmed by 2 bases and V by 8 bases; bases with no gene match: 8. The CDR3 is CASARRTSGNTGELFF. The CDR3 DNA follows: TGTGCCAGCGCCAGAAGGACTAGCGGAAACACCGGGGAGCTGTTTTTT.

This clonotype occurred a few times. The genes are TRBV5-5 and TRBJ2-2; D is undetermined. The V end was cut by 2 bases, the J end by 4 bases, with 9 bases between. Germline CDR1 reads SGHKS; CDR2 reads YYEKEE (reference sequence). CDR3 size: 14 residues. The CDR3 DNA reads TGTGCCAGCAGCTTACGGACGGGCACCGGGGAGCTGTTTTTT. It codes for CASSLRTGTGELFF.

The chain is built from TRBV4-1 and TRBJ2-3, with unresolved D. Per germline, CDR1 MGHRA and CDR2 YSYEKL. The CDR3 length is 13 residues. Between the trimmed V and J ends, which lost 6 bases and 6 bases, there was a span of 13 bases. CDR3 in amino acids: CASRAITLDTQYF. Written as DNA, the CDR3 is TGCGCCAGCAGGGCTATAACCCTCGATACGCAGTATTTT.

The V and J genes are TRBV5-6 and TRBJ2-5; tentative D call: TRBD2 (6 bases). Trimming shortened V by 4 bases and J by 4 bases, and 17 bases separated the two germline ends. Germline V gene data show CDR1 as SGHDT and CDR2 as YYEEEE. The CDR3 is 15 amino acids. The CDR3 coding sequence is TGTGCCAGCAGCCCAAACGGGGGTTTGCGAGAGACCCAGTACTTC. Its protein product is CASSPNGGLRETQYF.

Only a few counts were recorded for this clonotype. The chain combines TRBV24-1 with TRBJ2-1; no clear D. Germline loops: CDR1 KGHDR, CDR2 SFDVKD. The CDR3 contains 11 residues. The V gene lost 5 bases and the J gene lost 2 bases, with 0 bases spanning the gap. The CDR3 protein is CATSAYNEQFF. The CDR3 DNA sequence: TGTGCCACCAGTGCCTACAATGAGCAGTTCTTC.

The chain joins TRBV29-1 to TRBJ2-2; D might be TRBD2 (5 bases). The V end lost 1 base, the J end lost 0 bases, and 9 bases lay between the germline ends. Per the germline V gene, CDR1 is SQVTM and CDR2 is ANQGSEA. CDR3 length: 15 amino acids. CDR3 DNA sequence: TGCAGCGTTGAAGGGGGAGTCGCGAACACCGGGGAGCTGTTTTTT. Protein: CSVEGGVANTGELFF.

This chain links TRBV12-3 or TRBV12-4 with TRBJ2-5; 10 nucleotides match TRBD1. The V gene end was trimmed by 6 bases and the J gene end by 2 bases; junction bases not matched to a gene: 6. The CDR3 has 15 amino acids. CDR3 DNA: TGTGCCAGCAGCCCCGGGACAGGGGAGCAAGAGACCCAGTACTTC. The encoded protein is CASSPGTGEQETQYF.